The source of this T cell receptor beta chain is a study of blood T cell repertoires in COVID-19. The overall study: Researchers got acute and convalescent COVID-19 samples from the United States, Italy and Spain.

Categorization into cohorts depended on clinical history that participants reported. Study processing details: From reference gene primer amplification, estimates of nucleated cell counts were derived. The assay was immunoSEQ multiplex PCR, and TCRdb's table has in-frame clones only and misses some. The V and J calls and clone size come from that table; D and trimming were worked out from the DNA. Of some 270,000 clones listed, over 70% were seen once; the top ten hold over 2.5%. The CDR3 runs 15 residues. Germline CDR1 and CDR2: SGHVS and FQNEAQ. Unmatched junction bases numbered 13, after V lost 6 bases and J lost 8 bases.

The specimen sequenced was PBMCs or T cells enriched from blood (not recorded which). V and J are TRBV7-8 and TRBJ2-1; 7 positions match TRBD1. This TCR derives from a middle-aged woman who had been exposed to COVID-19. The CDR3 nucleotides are TGTGCCAGCAGACGTGACAGGGCCGCGTGGCATGAGCAGTTCTTC. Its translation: CASRRDRAAWHEQFF. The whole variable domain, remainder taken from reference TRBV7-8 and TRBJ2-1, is GAGVSQSPRYKVAKRGQDVALRCDPISGHVSLFWYQQALGQGPEFLTYFQNEAQLDKSGLPSDRFFAERPEGSVSTLKIQRTQQEDSAVYLCASRRDRAAWHEQFFGPGTRLTVL.